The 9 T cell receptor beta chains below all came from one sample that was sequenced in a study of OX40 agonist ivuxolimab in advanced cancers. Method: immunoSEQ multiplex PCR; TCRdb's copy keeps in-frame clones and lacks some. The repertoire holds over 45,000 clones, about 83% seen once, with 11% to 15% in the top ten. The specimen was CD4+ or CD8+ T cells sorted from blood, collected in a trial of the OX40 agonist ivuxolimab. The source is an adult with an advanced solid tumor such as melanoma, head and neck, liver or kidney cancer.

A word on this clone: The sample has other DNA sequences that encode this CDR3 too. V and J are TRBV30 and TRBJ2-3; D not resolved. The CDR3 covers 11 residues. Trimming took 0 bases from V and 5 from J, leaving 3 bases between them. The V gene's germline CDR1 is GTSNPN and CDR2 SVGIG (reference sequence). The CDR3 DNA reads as TGTGCCTGGAGTGTAAGAGATACGCAGTATTTT. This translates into CAWSVRDTQYF.

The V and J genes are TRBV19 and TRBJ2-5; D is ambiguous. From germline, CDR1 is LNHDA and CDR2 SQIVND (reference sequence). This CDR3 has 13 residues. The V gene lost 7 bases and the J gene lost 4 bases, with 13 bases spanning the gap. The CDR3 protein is CASTRSVRETQYF. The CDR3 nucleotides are TGTGCCAGTACCCGGAGTGTCCGAGAGACCCAGTACTTC.

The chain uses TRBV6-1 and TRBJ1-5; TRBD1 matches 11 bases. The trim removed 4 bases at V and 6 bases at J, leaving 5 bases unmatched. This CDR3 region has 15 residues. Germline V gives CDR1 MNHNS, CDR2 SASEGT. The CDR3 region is CASSVGTGGTQPQHF. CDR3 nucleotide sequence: TGTGCCAGCAGTGTCGGGACAGGGGGTACTCAGCCCCAGCATTTT.

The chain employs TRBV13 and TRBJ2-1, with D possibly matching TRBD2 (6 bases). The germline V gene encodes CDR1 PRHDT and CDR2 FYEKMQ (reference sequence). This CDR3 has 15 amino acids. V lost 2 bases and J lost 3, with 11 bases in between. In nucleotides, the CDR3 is TGTGCCAGCAGCTTAATTGATAGCGGCTACAATGAGCAGTTCTTC. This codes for CASSLIDSGYNEQFF.

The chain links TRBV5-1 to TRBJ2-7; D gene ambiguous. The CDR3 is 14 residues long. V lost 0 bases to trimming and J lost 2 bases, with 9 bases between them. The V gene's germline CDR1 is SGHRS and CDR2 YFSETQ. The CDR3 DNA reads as TGCGCCAGCAGCTTGGTGGTACAGCCCTACGAGCAGTACTTC. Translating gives CASSLVVQPYEQYF.

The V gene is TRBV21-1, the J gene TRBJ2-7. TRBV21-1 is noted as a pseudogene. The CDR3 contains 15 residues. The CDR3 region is CASSNLTSNSYEQYF. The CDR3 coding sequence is TGTGCCAGCAGCAACTTAACCTCCAACTCCTACGAGCAGTACTTC.

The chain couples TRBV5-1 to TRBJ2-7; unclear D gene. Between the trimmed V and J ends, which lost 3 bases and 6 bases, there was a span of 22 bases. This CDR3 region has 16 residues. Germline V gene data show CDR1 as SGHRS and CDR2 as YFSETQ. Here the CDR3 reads CASSSEVIFGKGEQYF. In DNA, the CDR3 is TGCGCCAGCAGCTCGGAAGTAATATTTGGGAAAGGCGAGCAGTACTTC.

The CDR3 spells CASSLAGSMDEKLFF. In DNA, the CDR3 is TGCGCCAGCAGCTTGGCCGGGTCGATGGATGAAAAACTGTTTTTT. V and J are TRBV5-1 and TRBJ1-4; no clear D gene. Per the germline V gene, CDR1 is SGHRS and CDR2 is YFSETQ. V dropped 0 bases and J dropped 6 bases, with 12 bases sitting between them. CDR3 size: 15 residues. Based on the CDR3 plus reference TRBV5-1 and TRBJ1-4, the full variable domain is KAGVTQTPRYLIKTRGQQVTLSCSPISGHRSVSWYQQTPGQGLQFLFEYFSETQRNKGNFPGRFSGRQFSNSRSEMNVSTLELGDSALYLCASSLAGSMDEKLFFGSGTQLSVL.

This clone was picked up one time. CDR3 region: CASSLETGGASYHYGYTF. CDR3 coding DNA: TGTGCCAGCAGCTTAGAGACAGGGGGCGCTTCATATCACTATGGCTACACCTTC. The genes are TRBV7-9 and TRBJ1-2; 10 positions agree with TRBD1. The CDR3 runs to 18 residues. V gave up 1 base and J gave up 3 bases; unmatched junction bases: 11. CDR1 and CDR2 (germline): SEHNR, FQNEAQ (reference sequence).